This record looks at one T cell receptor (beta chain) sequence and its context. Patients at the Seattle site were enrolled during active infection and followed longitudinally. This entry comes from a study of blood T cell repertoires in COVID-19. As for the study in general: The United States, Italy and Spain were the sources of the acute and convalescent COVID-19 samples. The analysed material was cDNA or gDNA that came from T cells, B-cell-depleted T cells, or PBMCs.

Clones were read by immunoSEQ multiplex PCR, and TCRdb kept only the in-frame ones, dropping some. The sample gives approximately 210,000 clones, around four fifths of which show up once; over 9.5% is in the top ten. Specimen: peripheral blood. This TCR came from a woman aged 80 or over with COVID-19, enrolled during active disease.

The chain's CDR3 is CASSPWTSGGVTSTDTQYF. The DNA of the CDR3 is TGTGCCAGCAGCCCCTGGACTAGCGGGGGGGTAACTAGCACAGATACGCAGTATTTT. The chain couples TRBV13 to TRBJ2-3; 15 bases line up with TRBD2. V was clipped by 5 bases and J by 0 bases; unmatched bases: 9. This CDR3 is 19 amino acids long. Per germline, CDR1 PRHDT and CDR2 FYEKMQ (reference sequence).